The rows below give T cell receptor beta chains drawn from one sample of a study of identical twins. TCRdb re-called the 5' RACE reads with MiXCR, one entry per CDR3 protein. The sample has over 600,000 distinct CDR3 sequences; 21% are singletons. This same sample was also part of a study on T cells expressing NK-cell markers.

Material for sequencing was PBMCs. The source is a woman between 18 and 29 years old in good health. Both conserved end residues are part of each CDR3. Fields, in order: D gene, J gene, V gene, clone size, CDR3 DNA, CDR3 protein. D genes are given only for firm matches. A row's size may be missing; if present it is once, few, many or a size class.

d_gene: TRBD1
j_gene: TRBJ2-3
v_gene: TRBV24-1
abundance: -
CDR3nt: TGTGCCACCAGTGACCGAACCGGGACAGGGCAGTATTTT
CDR3aa: CATSDRTGTGQYF

d_gene: -
j_gene: TRBJ1-5
v_gene: TRBV29-1
abundance: -
CDR3nt: TGCAGCGTGACGGACACCAGCAATCAGCCCCAGCATTTT
CDR3aa: CSVTDTSNQPQHF

d_gene: -
j_gene: TRBJ1-1
v_gene: TRBV20-1
abundance: -
CDR3nt: TGCAGTGCTAGAGATATTAGTGGTGAAGCTTTCTTT
CDR3aa: CSARDISGEAFF

d_gene: -
j_gene: TRBJ1-4
v_gene: TRBV12-3/TRBV12-4
abundance: few
CDR3nt: TGTGCCAGCAGTCGGCCCAGGGGAGCAACTAATGAAAAACTGTTTTTT
CDR3aa: CASSRPRGATNEKLFF

d_gene: -
j_gene: TRBJ2-6
v_gene: TRBV5-4
abundance: few
CDR3nt: TGTGCCAGCAGCTTTCCAGGCGACGGGGCCAACGTCCTGACTTTC
CDR3aa: CASSFPGDGANVLTF

d_gene: -
j_gene: TRBJ2-1
v_gene: TRBV2
abundance: -
CDR3nt: TGTGCCAGCCGAGATGGGGTAGAGCAGTTCTTC
CDR3aa: CASRDGVEQFF

d_gene: -
j_gene: TRBJ2-1
v_gene: TRBV7-9
abundance: few
CDR3nt: TGTGCCAGCAGCTTAGCGCTAAAGATGGCAATCAATGAGCAGTTCTTC
CDR3aa: CASSLALKMAINEQFF

d_gene: -
j_gene: TRBJ2-3
v_gene: TRBV7-2
abundance: few
CDR3nt: TGTGCCAGCAGCCCTAGGACCCTCAGCACAGATACGCAGTATTTT
CDR3aa: CASSPRTLSTDTQYF

d_gene: -
j_gene: TRBJ2-2
v_gene: TRBV7-9
abundance: few
CDR3nt: TGTGCCAGCAGCTTTTGGGGCGGGGAGCTGTTTTTT
CDR3aa: CASSFWGGELFF

d_gene: TRBD1
j_gene: TRBJ1-6
v_gene: TRBV20-1
abundance: -
CDR3nt: TGCAGTGCCCCAGGACAGGCCGGGGATTCACCCCTCCACTTT
CDR3aa: CSAPGQAGDSPLHF

d_gene: -
j_gene: TRBJ2-5
v_gene: TRBV20-1
abundance: -
CDR3nt: TGCAGTGCTAGAGATACGCATTACCAAGAGACCCAGTACTTC
CDR3aa: CSARDTHYQETQYF

d_gene: TRBD2
j_gene: TRBJ2-3
v_gene: TRBV7-8
abundance: -
CDR3nt: TGTGCCAGCAGCTACGGACTAGCGGGGGGCCAACATACGCAGTATTTT
CDR3aa: CASSYGLAGGQHTQYF

d_gene: -
j_gene: TRBJ1-1
v_gene: TRBV6-1
abundance: -
CDR3nt: TGTGCCAGCTCCGGACAGCACACTGAAGCTTTCTTT
CDR3aa: CASSGQHTEAFF

d_gene: TRBD2
j_gene: TRBJ2-5
v_gene: TRBV6-2/TRBV6-3
abundance: -
CDR3nt: TGTGCCAGCAGCCGGACTAGCGTCAACCAAGAGACCCAGTACTTC
CDR3aa: CASSRTSVNQETQYF

d_gene: -
j_gene: TRBJ2-5
v_gene: TRBV20-1
abundance: -
CDR3nt: TGCAGTGCTAGTTACGTAAATAGGGAGACCCAGTACTTC
CDR3aa: CSASYVNRETQYF

d_gene: -
j_gene: TRBJ2-1
v_gene: TRBV20-1
abundance: few
CDR3nt: TGCAGTGCAGATCGATTAGGAGAGCAGTTCTTC
CDR3aa: CSADRLGEQFF

d_gene: -
j_gene: TRBJ1-2
v_gene: TRBV4-3
abundance: -
CDR3nt: TGCGCCAGCAGCCAAGTTTACGGGGGCTACTATGGCTACACCTTC
CDR3aa: CASSQVYGGYYGYTF

d_gene: -
j_gene: TRBJ2-4
v_gene: TRBV20-1
abundance: -
CDR3nt: TGCAGTGCTACGGCCTACTCACTCGGGGTCAAAAACATTCAGTACTTC
CDR3aa: CSATAYSLGVKNIQYF

d_gene: TRBD1
j_gene: TRBJ2-7
v_gene: TRBV20-1
abundance: few
CDR3nt: TGCAGTGCTAGAGGCGAGACAGGGGCGGGAGAGCAGTACTTC
CDR3aa: CSARGETGAGEQYF

d_gene: -
j_gene: TRBJ2-2
v_gene: TRBV6-4
abundance: -
CDR3nt: TGTGCCAGCAGCCAGGATAACACCGGGGAGCTGTTTTTT
CDR3aa: CASSQDNTGELFF

d_gene: TRBD1
j_gene: TRBJ2-7
v_gene: TRBV10-3
abundance: -
CDR3nt: TGTGCCATCAGTAAGACAGGGGGCTACGAGCAGTACTTC
CDR3aa: CAISKTGGYEQYF

d_gene: -
j_gene: TRBJ1-2
v_gene: TRBV24-1
abundance: -
CDR3nt: TGTGCCACCAGTGATGCAGGGGCCGACTATGGCTACACCTTC
CDR3aa: CATSDAGADYGYTF

d_gene: -
j_gene: TRBJ2-3
v_gene: TRBV5-1
abundance: -
CDR3nt: TGCGCCAGCAGCCAACGGGATGGGGTCACAGATACGCAGTATTTT
CDR3aa: CASSQRDGVTDTQYF

d_gene: -
j_gene: TRBJ2-5
v_gene: TRBV3-1
abundance: -
CDR3nt: TGTGCCAGCAGCCAAGGGGAGAAGACCCAGTACTTC
CDR3aa: CASSQGEKTQYF

d_gene: -
j_gene: TRBJ2-5
v_gene: TRBV12-3/TRBV12-4
abundance: few
CDR3nt: TGTGCCAGCAGTTTAGGGCAGGCTTCCCAAGAGACCCAGTACTTC
CDR3aa: CASSLGQASQETQYF

d_gene: -
j_gene: TRBJ2-5
v_gene: TRBV20-1
abundance: few
CDR3nt: TGCAGTGCTAGGCCATTATCTGGGAGGCAAGAGACCCAGTACTTC
CDR3aa: CSARPLSGRQETQYF

d_gene: -
j_gene: TRBJ2-3
v_gene: TRBV6-1
abundance: many
CDR3nt: TGTGCCAGCAGTGCCCCCGGCACAGATACGCAGTATTTT
CDR3aa: CASSAPGTDTQYF

d_gene: -
j_gene: TRBJ2-3
v_gene: TRBV20-1
abundance: few
CDR3nt: TGCAGTGCCAGCCCTAGCGCAGATACGCAGTATTTT
CDR3aa: CSASPSADTQYF

d_gene: TRBD2
j_gene: TRBJ2-1
v_gene: TRBV6-2/TRBV6-3
abundance: few
CDR3nt: TGTGCCAGCAGTTACGCGTCGGGAGGAGTTGGTGAGCAGTTCTTC
CDR3aa: CASSYASGGVGEQFF

d_gene: TRBD1
j_gene: TRBJ1-1
v_gene: TRBV3-1
abundance: -
CDR3nt: TGTGCCAGCAGCCAAGAATGGGACAGGGCGAACACTGAAGCTTTCTTT
CDR3aa: CASSQEWDRANTEAFF